This TCR beta chain came from a study of cytomegalovirus exposure and HLA in healthy donors. Study-wide context: An analysis done earlier identified 100 million to 140 million unique TCR beta sequences from about 180 million T cells.

This PCR relied on a set of 60 Vbeta primers and 13 Jbeta primers. Profiled with immunoSEQ multiplex PCR; TCRdb holds only in-frame clones, not every one. The repertoire has roughly 180,000 clones, around 75% of them found once; the top ten carry approximately 2.3%. CDR1 and CDR2 (germline): LGHNT, FRNRAP. This CDR3 spans 15 amino acids. With V trimmed by 0 bases and J by 8 bases, 6 bases remained unmatched. Sample: PBMCs. J is TRBJ2-1 and V is TRBV12-5, with 8 positions matching TRBD1. The source of this sequence is a female donor in good health and CMV-seronegative. In nucleotides, the CDR3 is TGTGCTAGTGGTTTGGTCCAGGGGGCCCAGGATGAGCAGTTCTTC. Translated, it gives CASGLVQGAQDEQFF.